The sequence of this T cell receptor (beta chain) was determined in a study of T-cell reconstitution after alpha-beta-depleted transplantation in children. General observations from the study: The main origin of T-cell counts and diversity one year after transplant was newly produced T cells. After transplant, at about two months, alpha-beta T cells were reportedly derived from several hundred expanded graft clones.

Unique molecular identifiers were used in preparing the TCRbeta library. TCRdb re-analysed the PCR reads in MiXCR, keeping a single row per CDR3 protein. The top ten hold around an eighth of the sample, which has some 550,000 distinct CDR3 sequences, under 30% seen once. As to this clonotype: The target antigen is unknown.

The sequencing used PBMCs, mostly from graft donor cells, collected 360 days after TCRalphabeta/CD19-depleted stem cell transplant. The clonotype was recovered from a boy less than two years old who had a stem cell transplant for acute myeloid leukemia, so the T cells may come from the graft donor.

CDR3 DNA: TGCAGTGCTACGAGCGGGGGGCAGTACAATGAGCAGTTCTTC. As protein: CSATSGGQYNEQFF. The V and J genes are TRBV20-1 and TRBJ2-1, with TRBD2 matching 9 bases. The germline V gene has CDR1 DFQATT and CDR2 SNEGSKA (reference sequence). V trimming: 4 bases; J trimming: 4 bases; junction bases outside the gene matches: 5. The CDR3 length is 14 residues.